These T cell receptor beta chains were read from a single sample in a study of blood T cell repertoires in COVID-19. Profiling relied on immunoSEQ multiplex PCR, and the TCRdb table lists in-frame clones only, not all of them. The table has under 200,000 clones, 80% seen once. Sample: PBMCs or T cells enriched from blood (not recorded which). The receptors here all came from a woman aged 55-69 years who had recovered from COVID-19. CDR3s include the opening cysteine and the closing phenylalanine or tryptophan. Fields, in order: J gene, clone size, V gene, D gene, CDR3 protein, CDR3 DNA. The D gene is left open where the match is weak. Clone size is stated in some rows and not others, as once, few, many or a class when expanded.

TRBJ1-1,.,TRBV2,.,CASSGQITPAEAFF,TGTGCCAGCAGTGGACAAATTACCCCCGCTGAAGCTTTCTTT
TRBJ2-7,.,TRBV6-5,TRBD2,CASSPSGGGEQYF,TGTGCCAGCAGTCCTAGCGGGGGGGGCGAGCAGTACTTC
TRBJ2-7,.,TRBV27,TRBD2,CASSTQGGLNYEQYF,TGTGCCAGCAGTACCCAGGGAGGGCTTAACTACGAGCAGTACTTC
TRBJ2-5,.,TRBV5-8,.,CASSGTGLPTQYF,TGTGCCAGCAGCGGTACAGGGCTGCCGACCCAGTACTTC
TRBJ1-2,once,TRBV25-1,.,CASSEFGREANYGYTF,TGTGCCAGCAGTGAATTTGGCAGGGAAGCTAACTATGGCTACACCTTC
TRBJ1-1,.,TRBV5-1,TRBD1,CASSLTGANTEAFF,TGCGCCAGCAGCTTGACAGGGGCCAACACTGAAGCTTTCTTT
TRBJ2-7,.,TRBV27,.,CASSLEVGRQYEQYF,TGTGCCAGCAGTTTAGAGGTGGGGAGACAATACGAGCAGTACTTC
TRBJ2-1,.,TRBV7-9,TRBD2,CASSLSFAGGSEQFF,TGTGCCAGCAGCTTATCCTTCGCGGGGGGTTCAGAGCAGTTCTTC
TRBJ1-4,.,TRBV2,TRBD1,CASSEGQTNEKLFF,TGTGCCAGCAGTGAGGGACAGACTAATGAAAAACTGTTTTTT
TRBJ1-5,.,TRBV19,.,CASSRGVYSNQPQHF,TGTGCCAGTAGTAGGGGAGTATATAGCAATCAGCCCCAGCATTTT
TRBJ2-1,.,TRBV27,TRBD2,CASSISGGGGEQFF,TGTGCCAGCAGCATTAGCGGGGGGGGAGGTGAGCAGTTCTTC
TRBJ1-1,.,TRBV6-4,.,CASSVNLLTEAFF,TGTGCCAGCAGTGTAAACCTCCTGACAGAAGCTTTCTTT
TRBJ1-1,once,TRBV3-1/TRBV3-2,TRBD1,CASSQDSGTVYEAFF,TGTGCCAGCAGCCAAGATTCCGGGACAGTCTATGAAGCTTTCTTT
TRBJ1-5,.,TRBV10-3,TRBD1,CAISERAGGGQPQHF,TGTGCCATCTCAGAAAGGGCAGGGGGCGGTCAGCCCCAGCATTTT
TRBJ2-2,.,TRBV27,.,CASSLSPGPTGELFF,TGTGCCAGCAGTTTAAGTCCAGGGCCCACCGGGGAGCTGTTTTTT
TRBJ1-2,.,TRBV15,.,CATSRDRATNYGYTF,TGTGCCACCAGCAGAGACAGGGCCACTAACTATGGCTACACCTTC
TRBJ1-1,.,TRBV13,.,CASSLSRDTEAFF,TGTGCCAGCAGCTTAAGCCGGGACACTGAAGCTTTCTTT
TRBJ2-5,few,TRBV20-1,TRBD2,CSASKTGGIKETQYF,TGCAGTGCTAGTAAAACGGGGGGGATTAAAGAGACCCAGTACTTC
TRBJ2-7,.,TRBV3-1/TRBV3-2,TRBD2,CASSQTSGGPYEQYF,TGTGCCAGCAGCCAAACTAGCGGGGGGCCCTACGAGCAGTACTTC
TRBJ1-5,.,TRBV6-6,.,CASSSSDDQPQHF,TGTGCCAGCAGTTCCAGCGACGATCAGCCCCAGCATTTT
TRBJ2-5,once,TRBV4-1,.,CASSQGVVETQYF,TGCGCCAGCAGCCAAGGAGTTGTGGAGACCCAGTACTTC
TRBJ1-2,once,TRBV7-9,.,CASSSNGGAYGYTF,TGTGCCAGCAGCTCGAATGGGGGGGCCTATGGCTACACCTTC
TRBJ2-5,.,TRBV3-1/TRBV3-2,.,CASSQGLDRGETQYF,TGTGCCAGCAGCCAAGGATTAGATCGCGGAGAGACCCAGTACTTC
TRBJ2-4,few,TRBV5-7,.,CASSPGGPPAKNIQYF,TGTGCCAGCAGCCCGGGGGGCCCACCAGCCAAAAACATTCAGTACTTC
TRBJ1-1,.,TRBV6-5,TRBD1,CASSYQTGPNTEAFF,TGTGCCAGCAGTTATCAGACAGGGCCTAACACTGAAGCTTTCTTT
TRBJ1-5,.,TRBV12-5,.,CASGTPGDEAQPQHF,TGTGCTAGTGGTACCCCCGGGGATGAGGCTCAGCCCCAGCATTTT
TRBJ2-5,few,TRBV24-1,.,CATSDFSADSPQETQYF,TGTGCCACCAGTGATTTCAGCGCAGACTCACCCCAAGAGACCCAGTACTTC
TRBJ2-3,.,TRBV7-2,.,CASSLAGSGTDTQYF,TGTGCCAGCAGCTTAGCAGGGAGCGGGACAGATACGCAGTATTTT
TRBJ1-5,.,TRBV19,.,CASSTLLRGRQPQHF,TGTGCCAGTAGTACCCTTTTGCGGGGTCGACAGCCCCAGCATTTT